Below, one T cell receptor (beta chain) is given with its context. The target antigen is unknown. The sample belongs to a study of post-analysis software for immune sequencing data. Turning to the study itself: Multiple sclerosis in the patients followed relapsing-remitting, secondary progressive and progressive-relapsing courses. Study-wide points: Strong co-clustering by F measure linked samples that shared a preparation batch. Significantly lower normalized Chao1 diversity was found in patients with multiple sclerosis relative to controls. Elevated frequency relative to controls characterized four or five TRBV segments in patients, TRBV5-6, TRBV5-1 and TRBV20-1 among them.

V was clipped by 3 bases and J by 3 bases; unmatched bases: 6. There are 15 residues in the CDR3. Looked up from germline, CDR1 is DFQATT and CDR2 is SNEGSKA (reference sequence). Each TCR beta cDNA library carried unique molecular identifiers. Each batch of about 1 to 11 million T cells produced approximately 470,000 cDNA molecules. TCRdb redid the calling of the PCR reads with MiXCR, one entry per CDR3 protein. The sample carries 750,000 to 950,000 distinct CDR3 sequences, about 50% recorded once. The origin of this receptor is a girl between 5 and 17 years old with multiple sclerosis. The sequenced material came from blood. The V call is TRBV20-1, the J call TRBJ2-3, with 10 bases lining up with TRBD2. Written as DNA, the CDR3 is TGCAGTGCTAGCTCCTCTAGCGGGAGTACAGATACGCAGTATTTT. This translates into CSASSSSGSTDTQYF.